This T cell receptor (beta chain) was sequenced in a study of CD8 T cells in Susac syndrome. The RNA, about 0.5 to 1 ug, was put through reverse transcription using random hexamers. TCRdb re-called the immunoSEQ multiplex PCR reads with MiXCR, one entry per CDR3 protein. The repertoire holds over 200,000 distinct CDR3 sequences, with roughly 94% as singletons. Germline V gene lookup returns CDR1 MNHEY and CDR2 SVGEGT. The CDR3 has 13 amino acids. Between the trimmed V and J ends, which lost 6 bases and 5 bases, there was a span of 13 bases. This TCR was recovered from a human donor with multiple sclerosis. The gene calls are TRBV6-2 or TRBV6-3 and TRBJ1-1, with D tentatively TRBD1 (5 bases). The sequenced material came from CD4+ T cells from PBMCs. The CDR3 DNA sequence: TGTGCCAGCAGGTTCAGGGTGGGGACTGAAGCTTTCTTT. Its protein is CASRFRVGTEAFF.